This T cell receptor (beta chain) was retrieved from a study of blood T cell repertoires in COVID-19. Generated by immunoSEQ multiplex PCR, the TCRdb table keeps only in-frame clones and is missing some. Of 130,000 or so clones listed, 70% to 90% are singletons. This clone has only one observation. The CDR3 covers 19 residues. V shed 5 bases and J 4 bases; nucleotides not matched to a gene: 19. The germline CDR1 and CDR2 sequences are SEHNR and FQNEAQ (reference sequence). The chain uses TRBV7-9 and TRBJ2-5; TRBD1 matches 10 bases. The specimen sequenced was peripheral blood. The clonotype comes from a woman aged 55-69 years with acute or convalescent COVID-19. The CDR3 reads CASSLRTGGLMNPLETQYF. The CDR3 region has the DNA TGTGCCAGCAGCCTAAGGACAGGGGGTTTGATGAACCCCCTAGAGACCCAGTACTTC.